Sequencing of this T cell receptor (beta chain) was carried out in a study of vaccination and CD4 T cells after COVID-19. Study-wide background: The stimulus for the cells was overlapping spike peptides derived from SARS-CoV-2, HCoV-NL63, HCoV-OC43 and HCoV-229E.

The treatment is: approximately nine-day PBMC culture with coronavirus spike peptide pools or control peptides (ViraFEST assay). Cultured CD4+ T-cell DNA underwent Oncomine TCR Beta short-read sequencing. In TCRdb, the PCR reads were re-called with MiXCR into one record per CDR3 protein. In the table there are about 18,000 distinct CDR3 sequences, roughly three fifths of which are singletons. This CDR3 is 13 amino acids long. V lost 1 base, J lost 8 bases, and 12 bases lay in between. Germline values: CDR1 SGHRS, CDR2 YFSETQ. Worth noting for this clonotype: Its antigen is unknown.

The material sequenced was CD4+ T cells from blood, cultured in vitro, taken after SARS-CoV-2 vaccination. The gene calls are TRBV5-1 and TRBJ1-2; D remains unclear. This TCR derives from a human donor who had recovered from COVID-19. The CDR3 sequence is CASSLSPAGGYTF. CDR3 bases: TGCGCCAGCAGCTTGTCTCCCGCGGGGGGCTACACCTTC. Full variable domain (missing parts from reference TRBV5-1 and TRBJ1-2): KAGVTQTPRYLIKTRGQQVTLSCSPISGHRSVSWYQQTPGQGLQFLFEYFSETQRNKGNFPGRFSGRQFSNSRSEMNVSTLELGDSALYLCASSLSPAGGYTFGSGTRLTVV.